The clone carrying this TCR beta chain has more than one count but fewer than ten. The data are from a study of control samples from healthy donors and cancer patients. Sequenced by immunoSEQ multiplex PCR; TCRdb stores in-frame clones only, minus some. The sample records tens of thousands of clones, 88% being singletons. V dropped 5 bases and J dropped 1 base, with 14 bases sitting between them. The germline gives CDR1 GTSNPN, CDR2 SVGIG (reference sequence). This CDR3 comprises 14 residues. The source material was PBMCs. This chain joins TRBV30 and TRBJ1-2; D is possibly TRBD1 (6 bases). The receptor was isolated from a man in his fifties with head and neck cancer. CDR3 in amino acids: CAWVDRQNNYGYTF. CDR3 nucleotide sequence: TGTGCCTGGGTCGACAGGCAGAATAACTATGGCTACACCTTC.